Each of the 7 T cell receptor beta chains below was sequenced from the same sample in a study of T-cell reconstitution after alpha-beta-depleted transplantation in children. Unique molecular identifiers were incorporated into the prepared TCRbeta library. TCRdb reanalysed the PCR reads using MiXCR and keeps one entry per CDR3 protein. The data contain almost 500,000 distinct CDR3 sequences, about 10% of them seen just once; the ten biggest clones take up 2% to 2.5%. This material consisted of PBMCs, taken before TCRalphabeta/CD19-depleted stem cell transplant. The receptors stem from a child aged 2 to 10 with inherited bone marrow failure, due to receive a stem cell transplant.

In its sample, this clonotype was seen many times. The chain links TRBV10-3 to TRBJ2-1; 7 bases are shared with TRBD2. The length of the CDR3 is 14 residues. With 4 bases clipped from V and 5 bases from J, the junction kept 5 bases outside the gene matches. Germline CDR1 reads ENHRY; CDR2 reads SYGVKD. The CDR3 DNA reads as TGTGCCATCAGTGTAGTAACTAGCGACAATGAGCAGTTCTTC. As protein: CAISVVTSDNEQFF.

The chain combines TRBV3-1 with TRBJ2-7, with 7 bases aligning to TRBD2. The CDR3 is 16 residues long. V dropped 3 bases and J dropped 0; count of bases not matched to a gene: 8. CDR1 is LGHDT, CDR2 YNNKEL, per germline (reference sequence). As DNA, the CDR3 is TGTGCCAGCAGCCATCGATATAGCGGGTTCTCCTACGAGCAGTACTTC. Translated: CASSHRYSGFSYEQYF.

This clonotype was seen only a few times. This chain links TRBV29-1 with TRBJ2-1, with a tentative D call TRBD2 (6 bases). This CDR3 has 12 residues. V gave up 5 bases and J gave up 5 bases, with 10 bases separating them. Germline V CDR1 and CDR2: SQVTM, ANQGSEA. DNA for the CDR3: TGCAGCGTTAGTCCGGGGGACAATGAGCAGTTCTTC. Protein product: CSVSPGDNEQFF.

V is TRBV4-1 and J is TRBJ2-7; 10 bases are a match to TRBD2. The CDR3 sequence is 16 residues long. V trimming: 0 bases; J trimming: 7 bases; junction bases outside the gene matches: 9. From germline, CDR1 is MGHRA and CDR2 YSYEKL. The CDR3 sequence: CASSQDPTSGRDEQYF. The CDR3 DNA reads as TGCGCCAGCAGCCAAGATCCGACGAGCGGGAGGGATGAGCAGTACTTC.

Comment on this clonotype: This CDR3 is missing its conserved last phenylalanine or tryptophan, likely due to a read error. The V gene is TRBV12-3 or TRBV12-4, the J gene TRBJ1-2; the D is unclear. Deletions cut 0 bases from V and 4 bases from J, with 9 bases between. The CDR3 is 14 residues long. The CDR3 here is CASSLARPPYGYTS. CDR3 in DNA: TGTGCCAGCAGTTTAGCGCGGCCCCCCTATGGCTACACCTCC.

The table lists this clonotype with many counts. In DNA form, the CDR3 reads TGTGCCAGCGGCGGAGACAATGAGCAGTTCTTC. This codes for CASGGDNEQFF. The chain recombines TRBV25-1 with TRBJ2-1; D not resolved. The CDR3 covers 11 residues. The germline V gene encodes CDR1 MGHDK and CDR2 SYGVNS. The ends were cut back, 8 bases at V and 5 bases at J, with 7 bases in the middle.

The rearrangement links TRBV5-1 to TRBJ2-3; 8 bases are shared with TRBD1. The DNA end lines up better with TRBJ1-5; the J call may be wrong. Germline CDR1 reads SGHRS; CDR2 reads YFSETQ. This CDR3 spans 15 amino acids. The CDR3 DNA reads TGCGCCAGCAGCTTGGATGCAGGGGGCTCGGATACGCAGCATTTT. This gives the protein CASSLDAGGSDTQHF.